Shown below are 7 T cell receptor beta chains from a single sample sequenced in a study of metastatic and nonmetastatic thyroid tumors. Treatment of any kind had been given to no patient before thyroid surgery. MiXCR re-clonotyped the PCR reads for TCRdb. The data contain about 82,000 clones, around an eighth of them singletons. The sequenced material came from tumor tissue. The receptors originated from a female donor with papillary thyroid cancer or a benign thyroid nodule (not recorded which). Some clones in this sample may be carry-over from other donors' samples.

This clone was counted only a few times. The J gene is TRBJ1-5, the V gene TRBV7-6, with 8 bases matching TRBD1. The germline gives CDR1 SGHVS, CDR2 FNYEAQ. V lost 1 base, J lost 3 bases, and 2 bases stayed unmatched. CDR3 size: 15 residues. This chain's CDR3 is CASSLGTGYNQPQHF. CDR3 DNA: TGTGCCAGCAGCTTAGGGACAGGGTACAATCAGCCCCAGCATTTT. Variable domain in full (rest from reference TRBV7-6 and TRBJ1-5): GAGVSQSPRYKVTKRGQDVALRCDPISGHVSLYWYRQALGQGPEFLTYFNYEAQQDKSGLPNDRFSAERPEGSISTLTIQRTEQRDSAMYRCASSLGTGYNQPQHFGDGTRLSIL.

This clone was seen a handful of times. V and J are TRBV4-1 and TRBJ1-1, with a weak D call TRBD1 (6 bases). The CDR3 extends over 17 amino acids. Trimming left V 3 bases short and J 1 base short, with 18 bases between. Germline V gene data show CDR1 as MGHRA and CDR2 as YSYEKL. CDR3 protein: CASSQAVNRAGNTEAFF. The DNA for the CDR3 is TGCGCCAGCAGCCAGGCCGTTAACAGGGCGGGGAACACTGAAGCTTTCTTT.

This clone was found a few times. This chain connects TRBV27 to TRBJ1-1, with 10 bases fitting TRBD1. Trimming cost V 8 bases and J 10 bases; bases outside gene matches: 10. The CDR3 loop spans 13 amino acids. The germline CDR1 and CDR2 sequences are MNHEY and SMNVEV (reference sequence). The CDR3 DNA reads TGTGCCAGCTCCCTTGACAGGGGGCGCGGAGCTTTCTTT. Its translation is CASSLDRGRGAFF.

The table lists this clone with many counts. J is TRBJ2-1 and V is TRBV30, with D possibly being TRBD1 or TRBD2 (5 bases each). The ends were cut back, 3 bases at V and 2 bases at J, with 17 bases in the middle. This CDR3 is 16 amino acids long. Germline assignment: CDR1 GTSNPN and CDR2 SVGIG (reference sequence). The CDR3 sequence is CAWRPRGLGAYNEQFF. For the CDR3, the DNA is TGTGCCTGGAGACCAAGGGGATTGGGGGCCTACAATGAGCAGTTCTTC.

This clone was seen many times. The genes are TRBV6-1 and TRBJ1-2; D not certain. Germline V CDR1 and CDR2: MNHNS, SASEGT. V gave up 7 bases and J gave up 2 bases, with 11 bases separating them. The CDR3 has 13 amino acids. In nucleotides, the CDR3 is TGTGCCAGCACCAGCAGAGGAAACTATGGCTACACCTTC. Its protein product is CASTSRGNYGYTF.

There are a few counts of this clone. V is TRBV2 and J is TRBJ2-3; D is undetermined. The CDR3 sequence is 11 residues long. The germline V gene has CDR1 SNHLY and CDR2 FYNNEI. Trimming took off 5 bases at V and 3 bases at J, with 3 bases between the two ends. The CDR3 DNA follows: TGTGCCAGCAGTTGGACAGATACGCAGTATTTT. This sequence encodes CASSWTDTQYF. The full variable domain, completed using reference TRBV2 and TRBJ2-3, is EPEVTQTPSHQVTQMGQEVILRCVPISNHLYFYWYRQILGQKVEFLVSFYNNEISEKSEIFDDQFSVERPDGSNFTLKIRSTKLEDSAMYFCASSWTDTQYFGPGTRLTVL.

This clone was observed a few times. A much larger clone is a single base away; this may be a read error. This is likely a read error, given that the CDR3 carries no conserved phenylalanine or tryptophan at its end. This chain links TRBV30 with TRBJ2-3; no clear D gene. Germline CDR1 and CDR2: GTSNPN and SVGIG (reference sequence). The CDR3 consists of 12 residues. V was cut by 3 bases and J by 6 bases, with 10 bases left in between. The CDR3: CAWRSRLDTQYL. The DNA for the CDR3 is TGTGCCTGGAGGAGTCGGTTGGATACGCAGTATCTT.